One sample yielded the 6 T cell receptor beta chains listed below, sequenced in a study of T cells in Graves' hyperthyroidism and ophthalmopathy. RNA transcripts yielded amplified TCR beta CDR3 regions. The TCR CDR3 first-round RT-PCR relied on the HTBI primer set. TCRdb passed the multiplex PCR reads through MiXCR, listing each CDR3 protein once. This sample has 75,000 to 100,000 distinct CDR3 sequences, with 35% to 50% found just once. Sequences were obtained from peripheral blood or thyroid tissue (not recorded which). These receptors all come from a woman aged 25 to 45 with Graves' hyperthyroidism.

The J gene is TRBJ2-7, the V gene TRBV15, with a weak D call TRBD1 (5 bases). V was clipped by 0 bases and J by 6 bases, with 15 bases between them. Germline-derived CDR1 and CDR2 are LNHNV and YYDKDF (reference sequence). The CDR3 totals 15 residues. In nucleotides, the CDR3 is TGTGCCACCAGCAGAGATATAGGGGTCGGTGGCGAGCAGTACTTC. Translation gives CATSRDIGVGGEQYF.

This sequence joins TRBV10-3 and TRBJ2-5, with 7 bases matching TRBD2. V lost 7 bases, J lost 7 bases, and 0 bases stayed unmatched. CDR3 length: 10 amino acids. CDR1 ENHRY and CDR2 SYGVKD come from the germline V gene. CDR3 sequence reads: CAITSGTQYF. CDR3 bases: TGTGCCATCACTAGCGGGACCCAGTACTTC.

This clonotype was found many times. The CDR3 region is CASSAGTESMNTEAFF. The CDR3 DNA reads TGTGCCAGCAGCGCCGGGACAGAAAGTATGAACACTGAAGCTTTCTTT. This chain connects TRBV6-5 to TRBJ1-1; TRBD1 matches at 7 bases. Germline V gene data show CDR1 as MNHEY and CDR2 as SVGAGI. This CDR3 is built from 16 residues. With V trimmed by 6 bases and J by 0 bases, 10 bases remained unmatched.

The CDR3 DNA is TGTGCCAGCAGCTTGGTTAGCGGGAGGTCTGGGACCCAGTACTTC. It translates to CASSLVSGRSGTQYF. The V gene is TRBV5-4, the J gene TRBJ2-5, with 10 bases fitting TRBD2. There are 15 residues in the CDR3. Germline CDR1 reads SGHNT; CDR2 reads YYREEE (reference sequence). The V gene end was trimmed by 0 bases and the J gene end by 7 bases; junction bases not matched to a gene: 6.

The table lists this clonotype with many counts. The CDR3 spells CASSLEPKFYEQYF. Here the CDR3 DNA reads TGTGCCAGCAGCTTGGAACCGAAATTTTACGAGCAGTACTTC. The chain links TRBV5-6 to TRBJ2-7; D gene uncertain. In germline, CDR1 is SGHDT, CDR2 YYEEEE. The CDR3 contains 14 residues. V gave up 0 bases and J gave up 4 bases, with 11 bases separating them.

The genes are TRBV10-3 and TRBJ1-5; D gene uncertain. Per germline, CDR1 ENHRY and CDR2 SYGVKD. Trimming pared 3 bases from V and 7 bases from J, leaving 10 bases between. This CDR3 is 13 amino acids long. The CDR3 sequence: CAISDPTGQPQHF. In DNA, the CDR3 is TGTGCCATCAGTGACCCGACCGGGCAGCCCCAGCATTTT.